This T cell receptor beta chain was documented in a study of blood T cell repertoires in COVID-19. The CDR3 totals 16 residues. The V gene end was trimmed by 1 base and the J gene end by 6 bases; junction bases not matched to a gene: 7. Germline CDR1 LGHNA, CDR2 YSLEER. Sequencing used immunoSEQ multiplex PCR; TCRdb keeps in-frame clones, though not all of them. This sample yields 190,000 or so clones, of which about nine tenths are seen a single time; approximately 2.1% belongs to the top ten. The rearrangement uses TRBV4-3 and TRBJ2-1, with 9 bases lining up with TRBD2. Sample: PBMCs or T cells enriched from blood (not recorded which). The TCR originated in a woman aged 25-40 years who had recovered from COVID-19. Written as DNA, the CDR3 is TGCGCCAGCAGCCAAGGGCGGGAGGGCCGTGCCAATGAGCAGTTCTTC. It specifies CASSQGREGRANEQFF.